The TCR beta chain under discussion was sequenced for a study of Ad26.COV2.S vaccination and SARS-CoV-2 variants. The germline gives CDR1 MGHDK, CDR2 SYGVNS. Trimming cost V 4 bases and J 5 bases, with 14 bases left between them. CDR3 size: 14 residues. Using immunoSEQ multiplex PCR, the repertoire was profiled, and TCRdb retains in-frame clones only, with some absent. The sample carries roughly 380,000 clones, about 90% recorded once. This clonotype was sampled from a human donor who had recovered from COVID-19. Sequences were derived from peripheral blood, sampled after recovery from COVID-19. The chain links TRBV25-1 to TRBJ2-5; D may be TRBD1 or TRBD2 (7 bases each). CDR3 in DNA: TGTGCCAGCAGTGTTGCAGGGGGAGGGGAGACCCAGTACTTC. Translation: CASSVAGGGETQYF.